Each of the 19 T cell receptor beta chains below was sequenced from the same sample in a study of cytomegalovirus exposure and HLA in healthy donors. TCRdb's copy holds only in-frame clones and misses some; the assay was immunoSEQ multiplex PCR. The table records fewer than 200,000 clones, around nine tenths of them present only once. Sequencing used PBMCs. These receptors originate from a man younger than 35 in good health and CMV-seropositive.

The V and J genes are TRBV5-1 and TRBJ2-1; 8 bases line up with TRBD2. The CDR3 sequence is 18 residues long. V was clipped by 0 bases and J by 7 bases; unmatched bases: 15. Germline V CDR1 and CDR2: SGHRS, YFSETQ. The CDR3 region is CASSLGGPESGSRNEQFF. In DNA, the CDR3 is TGCGCCAGCAGCTTGGGGGGTCCGGAGAGCGGGAGTAGGAATGAGCAGTTCTTC.

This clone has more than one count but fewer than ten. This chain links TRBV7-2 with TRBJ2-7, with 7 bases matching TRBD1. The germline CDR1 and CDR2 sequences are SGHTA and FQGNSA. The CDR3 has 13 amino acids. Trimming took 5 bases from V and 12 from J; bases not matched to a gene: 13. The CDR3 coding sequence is TGTGCCAGCAGCCAGGGACAGCGGCATCGGCCGTACTTC. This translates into CASSQGQRHRPYF.

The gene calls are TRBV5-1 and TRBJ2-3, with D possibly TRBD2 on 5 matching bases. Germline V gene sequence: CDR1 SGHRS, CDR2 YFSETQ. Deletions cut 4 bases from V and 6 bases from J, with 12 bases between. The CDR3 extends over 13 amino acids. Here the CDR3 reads CASSPLGGDTQYF. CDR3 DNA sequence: TGCGCCAGCAGCCCCCTTGGAGGTGATACGCAGTATTTT.

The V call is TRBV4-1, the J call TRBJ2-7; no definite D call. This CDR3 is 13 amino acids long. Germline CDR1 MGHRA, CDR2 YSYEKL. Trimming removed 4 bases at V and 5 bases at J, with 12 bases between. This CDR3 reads CASSLRLGDEQYF. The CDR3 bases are TGCGCCAGCAGCCTGAGACTCGGCGACGAGCAGTACTTC.

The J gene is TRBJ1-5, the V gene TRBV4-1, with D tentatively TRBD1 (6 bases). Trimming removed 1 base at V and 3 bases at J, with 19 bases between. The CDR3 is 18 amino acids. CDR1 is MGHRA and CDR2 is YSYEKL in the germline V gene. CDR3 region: CASSQVDMGWTVNQPQHF. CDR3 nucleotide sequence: TGCGCCAGCAGCCAAGTGGATATGGGTTGGACAGTCAATCAGCCCCAGCATTTT.

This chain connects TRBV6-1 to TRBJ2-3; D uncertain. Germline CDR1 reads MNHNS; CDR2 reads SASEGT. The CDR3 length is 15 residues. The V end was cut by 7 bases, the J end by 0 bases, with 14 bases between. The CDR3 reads CASTGPNHSTDTQYF. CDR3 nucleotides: TGTGCCAGCACCGGTCCGAATCATAGCACAGATACGCAGTATTTT.

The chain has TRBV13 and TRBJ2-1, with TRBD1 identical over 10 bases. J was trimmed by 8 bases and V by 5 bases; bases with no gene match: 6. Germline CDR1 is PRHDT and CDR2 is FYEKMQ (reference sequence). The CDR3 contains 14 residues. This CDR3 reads CASSPDRGQDEQFF. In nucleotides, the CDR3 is TGTGCCAGCAGCCCAGACAGGGGGCAGGATGAGCAGTTCTTC. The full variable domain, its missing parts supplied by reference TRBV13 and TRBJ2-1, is AAGVIQSPRHLIKEKRETATLKCYPIPRHDTVYWYQQGPGQDPQFLISFYEKMQSDKGSIPDRFSAQQFSDYHSELNMSSLELGDSALYFCASSPDRGQDEQFFGPGTRLTVL.

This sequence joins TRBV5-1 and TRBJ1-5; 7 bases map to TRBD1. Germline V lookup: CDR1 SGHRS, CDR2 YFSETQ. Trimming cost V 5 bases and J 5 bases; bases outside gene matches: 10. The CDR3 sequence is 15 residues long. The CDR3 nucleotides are TGCGCCAGCAGGAAAAGACCAGGGGGTGATCAGCCCCAGCATTTT. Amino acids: CASRKRPGGDQPQHF.

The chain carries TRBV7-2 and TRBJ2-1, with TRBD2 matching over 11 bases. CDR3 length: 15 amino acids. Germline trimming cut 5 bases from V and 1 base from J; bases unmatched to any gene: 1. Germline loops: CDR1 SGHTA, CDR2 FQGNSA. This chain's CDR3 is CASSGLAGSYNEQFF. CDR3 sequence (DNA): TGTGCCAGCAGCGGACTAGCGGGTTCCTACAATGAGCAGTTCTTC.

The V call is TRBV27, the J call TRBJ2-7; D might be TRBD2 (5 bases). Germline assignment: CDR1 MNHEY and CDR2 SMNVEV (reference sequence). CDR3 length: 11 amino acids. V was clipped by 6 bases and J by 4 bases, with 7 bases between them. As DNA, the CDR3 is TGTGCCAGCAGACGGGGATACGAGCAGTACTTC. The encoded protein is CASRRGYEQYF.

The CDR3 nucleotides are TGTGCCAGCAGTCGGGCAGTACAGGGGGCGGGAGAGACCCAGTACTTC. It encodes CASSRAVQGAGETQYF. This chain uses TRBV27 with TRBJ2-5; 9 nucleotides line up with TRBD1. The V gene's germline CDR1 is MNHEY and CDR2 SMNVEV (reference sequence). CDR3 size: 16 residues. Unmatched junction bases numbered 11, after V lost 5 bases and J lost 4 bases.

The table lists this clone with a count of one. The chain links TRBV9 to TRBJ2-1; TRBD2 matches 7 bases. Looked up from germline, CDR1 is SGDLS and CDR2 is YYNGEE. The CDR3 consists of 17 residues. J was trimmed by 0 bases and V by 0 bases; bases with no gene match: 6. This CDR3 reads CASSVEVREGSYNEQFF. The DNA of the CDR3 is TGTGCCAGCAGCGTAGAGGTGAGGGAGGGCTCCTACAATGAGCAGTTCTTC.

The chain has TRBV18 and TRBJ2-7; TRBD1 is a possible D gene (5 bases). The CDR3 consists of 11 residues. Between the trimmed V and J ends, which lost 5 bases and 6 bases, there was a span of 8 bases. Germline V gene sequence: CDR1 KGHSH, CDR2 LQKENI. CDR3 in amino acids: CASSYRSEQYF. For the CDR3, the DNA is TGTGCCAGCTCATACAGGAGCGAGCAGTACTTC.

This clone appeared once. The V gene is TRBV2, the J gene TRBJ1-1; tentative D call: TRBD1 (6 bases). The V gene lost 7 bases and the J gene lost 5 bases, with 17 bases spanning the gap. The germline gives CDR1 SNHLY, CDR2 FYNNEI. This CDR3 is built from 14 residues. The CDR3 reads CASTDGGANTEAFF. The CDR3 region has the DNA TGTGCCAGCACCGATGGGGGGGCGAATACTGAAGCTTTCTTT.

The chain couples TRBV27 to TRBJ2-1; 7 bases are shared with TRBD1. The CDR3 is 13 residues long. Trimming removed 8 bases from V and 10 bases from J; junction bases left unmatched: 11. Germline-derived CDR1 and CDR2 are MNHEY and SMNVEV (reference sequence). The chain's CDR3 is CASRYRGLGEQFF. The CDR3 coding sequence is TGTGCCAGCCGATACAGGGGATTAGGCGAGCAGTTCTTC.

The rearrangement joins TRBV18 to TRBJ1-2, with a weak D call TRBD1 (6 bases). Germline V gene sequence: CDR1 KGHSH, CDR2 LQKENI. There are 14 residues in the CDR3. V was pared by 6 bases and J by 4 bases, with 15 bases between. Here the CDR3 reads CASSVGAEGYGYTF. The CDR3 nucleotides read TGTGCCAGCTCCGTGGGGGCTGAGGGCTATGGCTACACCTTC.

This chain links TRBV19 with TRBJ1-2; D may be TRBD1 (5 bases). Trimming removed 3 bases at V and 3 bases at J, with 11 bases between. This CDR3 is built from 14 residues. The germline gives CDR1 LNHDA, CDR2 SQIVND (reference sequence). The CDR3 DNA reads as TGTGCCAGTAGTATCAGCGACAGATACTATGGCTACACCTTC. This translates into CASSISDRYYGYTF.

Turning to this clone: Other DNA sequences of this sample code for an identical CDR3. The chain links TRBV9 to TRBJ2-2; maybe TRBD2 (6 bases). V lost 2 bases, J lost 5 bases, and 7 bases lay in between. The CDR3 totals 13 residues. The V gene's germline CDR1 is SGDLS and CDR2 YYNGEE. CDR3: CASSVGGTGELFF. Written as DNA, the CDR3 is TGTGCCAGCAGCGTCGGGGGTACCGGGGAGCTGTTTTTT.

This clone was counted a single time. As DNA, the CDR3 is TGTGCCAGCAGTTCCCCACCTAGCGGGAGCGTGCAGTACTTC. Amino acid sequence: CASSSPPSGSVQYF. The chain is built from TRBV28 and TRBJ2-7; TRBD2 aligns across 10 bases. The V and J ends lost 4 bases and 9 bases, in that order; junction bases with no gene match: 9. CDR1 is MDHEN and CDR2 is SYDVKM in the germline V gene. The CDR3 spans 14 residues.